The 15 T cell receptor beta chains reported below all come from one sample, sequenced in a study of blood T cells in healthy people across ages. Primers used in a second PCR of about 6 to 11 cycles were a sample-barcoded 5' primer and a J-beta primer mix. A single record per CDR3 protein comes from TCRdb applying MiXCR to the 5' RACE reads. The table includes about 830,000 distinct CDR3 sequences, about three fifths detected once. The sample was blood. The receptor set was obtained from a man aged 25-40 years in good health.

The chain carries TRBV7-2 and TRBJ1-6; 9 bases align to TRBD1. The CDR3 consists of 15 residues. In germline, CDR1 is SGHTA, CDR2 FQGNSA. J gave up 10 bases and V 0 bases, and 4 bases lay outside the gene matches. The CDR3 sequence is CASSLAQTGGSPLHF. The CDR3 DNA is TGTGCCAGCAGCTTAGCGCAGACAGGGGGGTCACCCCTCCACTTT.

The rearrangement joins TRBV10-3 to TRBJ2-1; D gene unclear. CDR3 size: 13 residues. Trimming shortened V by 6 bases and J by 6 bases, and 12 bases separated the two germline ends. Germline CDR1 ENHRY, CDR2 SYGVKD. Written as DNA, the CDR3 is TGTGCCATCAGCCCGAGTCAGAGCAATGAGCAGTTCTTC. It specifies CAISPSQSNEQFF.

There are a few counts of this clonotype. The chain joins TRBV7-9 to TRBJ2-1; D perhaps matches TRBD2 (6 bases). CDR1 SEHNR and CDR2 FQNEAQ come from the germline V gene (reference sequence). V shed 4 bases and J shed 3 bases, with 16 bases lying between them. The CDR3 extends over 16 amino acids. DNA for the CDR3: TGTGCCAGCAGCTCGCAGCGGGCCGACCTCTACAATGAGCAGTTCTTC. It translates to CASSSQRADLYNEQFF.

This clonotype has just a few counts. The CDR3 nucleotides read TGTGCCAGCAGCTTAAGTCGGGTAGAAGGAAATGAGCAGTTCTTC. This encodes CASSLSRVEGNEQFF. V gene TRBV7-2 combines with J gene TRBJ2-1; D gene ambiguous. This CDR3 spans 15 amino acids. From germline, CDR1 is SGHTA and CDR2 FQGNSA. With 2 bases removed from V and 7 bases from J, the gap between germline ends came to 15 bases.

This chain uses TRBV20-1 with TRBJ2-3, with D unclear. V was clipped by 4 bases and J by 2 bases, with 10 bases between them. CDR3 size: 13 residues. CDR1 and CDR2 (germline): DFQATT, SNEGSKA (reference sequence). CDR3 residues: CSAKAEFTDTQYF. The CDR3 coding sequence is TGCAGTGCTAAGGCGGAGTTCACAGATACGCAGTATTTT.

The gene calls are TRBV2 and TRBJ1-5, with no clear D. The germline V gene has CDR1 SNHLY and CDR2 FYNNEI. Deletions cut 5 bases from V and 5 bases from J, with 28 bases between. The CDR3 contains 19 residues. CDR3 amino acids: CASSPHIDPSGFRDQPQHF. The CDR3 nucleotides are TGTGCCAGCAGTCCGCATATCGACCCTTCCGGGTTCCGCGATCAGCCCCAGCATTTT.

This chain joins TRBV12-3 or TRBV12-4 and TRBJ2-4; maybe TRBD2 (6 bases). The DNA end lines up better with TRBJ2-5; the J call may be wrong. The CDR3 loop spans 15 amino acids. The CDR3 DNA is TGTGCCAGCAGTTTTTCTCTCTGGGGGGTGGAGACCCAGTACTTC. Amino acid sequence: CASSFSLWGVETQYF.

The chain links TRBV7-3 to TRBJ2-1; D gene ambiguous. V shed 2 bases and J shed 5 bases, with 13 bases lying between them. The CDR3 extends over 15 amino acids. The germline gives CDR1 SGHTA, CDR2 FQGTGA. CDR3 region: CASSLGPSLNNEQFF. Here the CDR3 DNA reads TGTGCCAGCAGCTTAGGACCCAGCCTAAACAATGAGCAGTTCTTC.

This clonotype was picked up a small number of times. This rearrangement joins TRBV7-2 to TRBJ2-7, with a weak D call TRBD2 (6 bases). Germline lookup yields CDR1 SGHTA and CDR2 FQGNSA. V was pared by 4 bases and J by 4 bases, with 20 bases between. CDR3 size: 16 residues. The CDR3 here is CASSSAGYSGLYEQYF. Here the CDR3 DNA reads TGTGCCAGCAGCTCGGCGGGATACTCCGGTCTGTACGAGCAGTACTTC.

This clonotype was seen a single time. The rearrangement links TRBV6-5 to TRBJ2-1; 7 bases agree with TRBD1. The CDR3 extends over 13 amino acids. Germline CDR1 and CDR2: MNHEY and SVGAGI. V dropped 4 bases and J dropped 8; count of bases not matched to a gene: 5. CDR3 sequence (DNA): TGTGCCAGCAGTTCGGGACAGATCGATGAGCAGTTCTTC. Protein sequence: CASSSGQIDEQFF.

This chain links TRBV20-1 with TRBJ2-1; 8 nucleotides align to TRBD2. CDR3 length: 15 amino acids. V shed 3 bases, J shed 4 bases, and the junction held 8 bases outside the gene matches. Germline lookup yields CDR1 DFQATT and CDR2 SNEGSKA (reference sequence). The CDR3 loop is CSARNSGSQYNEQFF. CDR3 DNA: TGCAGTGCTAGGAACAGCGGGAGTCAATACAATGAGCAGTTCTTC.

This clonotype was seen only a few times. The chain is built from TRBV29-1 and TRBJ2-5; the D is unclear. Germline V gene data show CDR1 as SQVTM and CDR2 as ANQGSEA. CDR3 length: 11 amino acids. Trimming cost V 2 bases and J 7 bases, with 8 bases left between them. CDR3 bases: TGCAGCGTTGAACGGTTGGGGACCCAGTACTTC. This encodes CSVERLGTQYF.

This clonotype occurred a few times. This chain connects TRBV20-1 to TRBJ2-3; 8 bases fit TRBD2. V was clipped by 6 bases and J by 1 base; unmatched bases: 6. CDR3 size: 14 residues. Germline values: CDR1 DFQATT, CDR2 SNEGSKA (reference sequence). DNA for the CDR3: TGCAGTGCCCCACGGGGGGGCGGCACAGATACGCAGTATTTT. It encodes CSAPRGGGTDTQYF.

V is TRBV9 and J is TRBJ2-7, with 10 bases identical to TRBD1. Trimming cost V 0 bases and J 3 bases; bases outside gene matches: 3. In germline, CDR1 is SGDLS, CDR2 YYNGEE. The CDR3 sequence is 15 residues long. The CDR3 region has the DNA TGTGCCAGCAGCGTAGCGGGACAGGGGAGCTACGAGCAGTACTTC. This sequence encodes CASSVAGQGSYEQYF. Supplemented by reference TRBV9 and TRBJ2-7, the full variable domain reads DSGVTQTPKHLITATGQRVTLRCSPRSGDLSVYWYQQSLDQGLQFLIQYYNGEERAKGNILERFSAQQFPDLHSELNLSSLELGDSALYFCASSVAGQGSYEQYFGPGTRLTVT.

V and J are TRBV7-9 and TRBJ2-7; no firm D call. Looked up from germline, CDR1 is SEHNR and CDR2 is FQNEAQ (reference sequence). The CDR3 spans 13 residues. With 3 bases removed from V and 3 bases from J, the gap between germline ends came to 9 bases. This CDR3 reads CASSFDKNYEQYF. For the CDR3, the DNA is TGTGCCAGCAGCTTTGATAAAAACTACGAGCAGTACTTC.